The 5 T cell receptor beta chains reported below all come from one sample, sequenced in a study of T cell responses to AZD1222 COVID-19 vaccine (dated by TCRdb to about 2021). The library was prepared using the immunoSEQ multiplex PCR assay. TCRdb stores this immuneACCESS table with in-frame sequences only. Part of the clones is absent; in the studies checked, under half of the shortfall reflects unresolved V genes, and no reason is known for the rest. The sample profile shows more than 140,000 clones; 88% of them were found once. In total, the top ten clones hold more than 3% of the sample. Interpreted using the paper, the time point label stands for: baseline before first vaccination. What the treatment or condition label conveys for this sample: meningococcal conjugate vaccine given as trial control. This specimen was peripheral blood, taken on day 0 of MenACWY control vaccination. The receptors derive from an adult in good health.

As regards this clone: Within the sample, other DNA sequences also encode this same CDR3. In nucleotides, the CDR3 is TGTGCCAGCAGCGTCAGGGGTCGAGGGGAGACCCAGTACTTC. Its translation is CASSVRGRGETQYF. The chain recombines TRBV9 with TRBJ2-5; a weak D match, TRBD1 (6 bases). The ends were cut back, 2 bases at V and 5 bases at J, with 13 bases in the middle. CDR3 size: 14 residues. Germline-derived CDR1 and CDR2 are SGDLS and YYNGEE.

Only one count was recorded for this clone. V is TRBV7-6 and J is TRBJ1-1, with D unclear. Per germline, CDR1 SGHVS and CDR2 FNYEAQ. The CDR3 runs 14 residues. V was clipped by 1 base and J by 1 base, with 7 bases between them. DNA of the CDR3: TGTGCCAGCAGCTTAGGTCGACAGAACACTGAAGCTTTCTTT. It translates to CASSLGRQNTEAFF.

This clone was seen only once. The genes are TRBV5-4 and TRBJ2-7, with TRBD1 identical over 7 bases. From germline, CDR1 is SGHNT and CDR2 YYREEE (reference sequence). This CDR3 has 13 residues. J lost 2 bases, V lost 1 base, and 0 bases had no gene match. The CDR3 protein is CASSLTGAYEQYF. CDR3 nucleotide sequence: TGTGCCAGCAGCTTGACAGGGGCCTACGAGCAGTACTTC.

This clone was seen once. This sequence joins TRBV9 and TRBJ1-2; D gene uncertain. CDR3 size: 13 residues. Trimming cost V 0 bases and J 8 bases, with 11 bases left between them. Germline CDR1 SGDLS, CDR2 YYNGEE. The CDR3 region has the DNA TGTGCCAGCAGCGTAGCGGGTCCTGGGGGCTACACCTTC. Amino acids: CASSVAGPGGYTF.

The chain carries TRBV7-2 and TRBJ2-5; D gene uncertain. V lost 1 base and J lost 3, with 9 bases in between. Germline values: CDR1 SGHTA, CDR2 FQGNSA. The CDR3 sequence is 14 residues long. This CDR3 reads CASSLERQEETQYF. For the CDR3, the DNA is TGTGCCAGCAGCTTAGAGAGGCAAGAAGAGACCCAGTACTTC.